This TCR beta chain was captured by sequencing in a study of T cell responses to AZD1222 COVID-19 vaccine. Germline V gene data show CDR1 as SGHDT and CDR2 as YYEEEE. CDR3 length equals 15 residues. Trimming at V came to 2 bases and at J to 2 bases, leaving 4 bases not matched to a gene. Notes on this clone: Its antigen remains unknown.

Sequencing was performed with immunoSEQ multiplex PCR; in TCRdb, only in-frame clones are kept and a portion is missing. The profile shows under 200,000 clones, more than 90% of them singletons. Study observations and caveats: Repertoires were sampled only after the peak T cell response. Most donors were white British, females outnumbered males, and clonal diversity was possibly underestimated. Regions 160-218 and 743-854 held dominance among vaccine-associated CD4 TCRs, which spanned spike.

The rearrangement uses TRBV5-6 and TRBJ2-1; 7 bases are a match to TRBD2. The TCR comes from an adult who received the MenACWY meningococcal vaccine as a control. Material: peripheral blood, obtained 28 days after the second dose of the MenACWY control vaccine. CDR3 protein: CASSFRGRAYNEQFF. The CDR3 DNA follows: TGTGCCAGCAGCTTCCGGGGGAGGGCCTACAATGAGCAGTTCTTC.